This T cell receptor (beta chain) derives from a study of blood T cell repertoires in COVID-19. Which cohort a participant joined came from the clinical history participants gave. The data were produced by immunoSEQ multiplex PCR, yet TCRdb's version contains in-frame clones alone and is incomplete. The sample yields about 210,000 clones, around nine tenths seen once. V shed 9 bases and J 5 bases; nucleotides not matched to a gene: 11. The CDR3 is 14 residues long. Germline loops: CDR1 LNHDA, CDR2 SQIVND (reference sequence). The clonotype was recovered from a woman aged 25 to 45 who had been exposed to COVID-19. Sequenced: PBMCs or T cells enriched from blood (not recorded which). This chain connects TRBV19 to TRBJ2-3; 7 positions agree with TRBD2. The CDR3 protein is CASVGGGVGDTQYF. The CDR3 region has the DNA TGTGCCAGCGTTGGCGGGGGTGTAGGAGATACGCAGTATTTT.